This is a list of T cell receptor beta chains from one sample in a study of identical twins. TCRdb called the 5' RACE reads again in MiXCR, with one record for every CDR3 protein. The data show roughly 770,000 distinct CDR3 sequences, roughly 18% seen once. These same data were also listed under a study on T cells expressing NK-cell markers.

Input material: PBMCs. The receptors here all came from a woman aged 18-35 years in good health. The CDR3 runs from the conserved cysteine through the conserved F or W. The D gene is left open where the match is weak. Expanded clones get a size class; other rows say once, few or many, or leave the size out.

TRBV12-3/TRBV12-4	TRBJ1-2	few	.	TGTGCCAGCAGTACCACAGCAAGACGGGGCTATGGCTACACCTTC	CASSTTARRGYGYTF
TRBV9	TRBJ2-2	.	.	TGTGCCAGCAGTCTTTATACAGGGAACGGGGAGCTGTTTTTT	CASSLYTGNGELFF
TRBV20-1	TRBJ2-1	few	.	TGCAGTGCCCAGAGTCCCGGACTGACCAATGAGCAGTTCTTC	CSAQSPGLTNEQFF
TRBV7-9	TRBJ1-2	.	.	TGTGCCAGCAGCCCCGGGGGACGGCGGATCCTTAACTATGGCTACACCTTC	CASSPGGRRILNYGYTF
TRBV10-1	TRBJ2-7	many	TRBD1	TGCGCCAGCAGTGTAGGGACAGGGGCCTACGAGCAGTACTTC	CASSVGTGAYEQYF
TRBV12-5	TRBJ2-1	few	.	TGTGCTAGTGGAGTAGGTAATGAGCAGTTCTTC	CASGVGNEQFF
TRBV7-2	TRBJ2-1	many	.	TGTGCCAGCAGCTTCATGCTAGAGTACAATGAGCAGTTCTTC	CASSFMLEYNEQFF
TRBV10-3	TRBJ2-1	few	TRBD1	TGTGCCATCAGTGACATTCCGGCAGGGGGCTACAATGAGCAGTTCTTC	CAISDIPAGGYNEQFF
TRBV6-2/TRBV6-3	TRBJ2-1	.	TRBD1	TGTGGCATCGGGACAGGGCTGCGGTTCAATGAGCAGTTCTTC	CGIGTGLRFNEQFF
TRBV12-3/TRBV12-4	TRBJ2-2	many	.	TGTGCCAGCAGTTTCCAGGGGAACGGGGAGCTGTTTTTT	CASSFQGNGELFF
TRBV7-6	TRBJ2-7	.	TRBD1	TGTGCCAGCAGCCCCTGGACAGGGGACATCTACGAGCAGTACTTC	CASSPWTGDIYEQYF
TRBV9	TRBJ2-2	few	.	TGTGCCAGCAGCTCTCGTCCCGGGACTCTGTACAACACCGGGGAGCTGTTTTTT	CASSSRPGTLYNTGELFF
TRBV5-1	TRBJ2-6	.	TRBD1	TGCGCCAGCCACCGGGACAGGGGTACTGGGGCCAACGTCCTGACTTTC	CASHRDRGTGANVLTF
TRBV20-1	TRBJ2-3	few	TRBD1	TGCAGTGCCCAGGGACAGGGGGGAGATACGCAGTATTTT	CSAQGQGGDTQYF
TRBV5-6	TRBJ2-1	few	TRBD1	TGTGCCAGCAGCTTGGGGGACAGGGAGAAGTTCTTC	CASSLGDREKFF
TRBV12-3/TRBV12-4	TRBJ1-3	few	.	TGTGCCAGCAGTTTATTTGGGGACTCTGGAAACACCATATATTTT	CASSLFGDSGNTIYF
TRBV5-5	TRBJ2-5	many	.	TGTGCCAGCAGCTTGTACAGCCAAGAGACCCAGTACTTC	CASSLYSQETQYF
TRBV20-1	TRBJ2-7	.	.	TGCAGTGCTAGAGAACACAGCAACGAGCAGTACTTC	CSAREHSNEQYF
TRBV7-6	TRBJ2-5	few	TRBD2	TGTGCCAGCAGCTCTAGACTAGCGGGGGGTGGAACCCAAGAGACCCAGTACTTC	CASSSRLAGGGTQETQYF
TRBV20-1	TRBJ2-7	few	TRBD2	TGCAGTGCTTTGGGACTAGCGGGGGTGGCCTACGAGCAGTACTTC	CSALGLAGVAYEQYF
TRBV6-1	TRBJ2-3	few	TRBD1	TGTGCCAGCGGGCGGGACAGGGGGCGAGATACGCAGTATTTT	CASGRDRGRDTQYF
TRBV11-2	TRBJ2-7	.	.	TGTGCCAGCAGAGGTACAGGGAGGGAGCAGTACTTC	CASRGTGREQYF
TRBV5-4	TRBJ2-1	few	TRBD1	TGTGCCAGCAGCTCTGGGACAGGGCCTTCCCATGAGCAGTTCTTC	CASSSGTGPSHEQFF
TRBV11-2	TRBJ2-3	many	.	TGTGCCAGCAGTCCCCAAGCGAGGTACCCAGATACGCAGTATTTT	CASSPQARYPDTQYF
TRBV11-2	TRBJ2-1	.	.	TGTGCCAGCAGCCTCTCCCCCTTATACCGCTCCTACAATGAGCAGTTCTTC	CASSLSPLYRSYNEQFF
TRBV6-1	TRBJ2-1	.	TRBD2	TGTGCCAGCAGTCGACTAGCGCCCTATGAGCAGTTCTTC	CASSRLAPYEQFF
TRBV12-3/TRBV12-4	TRBJ2-1	.	.	TGTGCCAGCAGTTTATTCGAGTCCTACAATGAGCAGTTCTTC	CASSLFESYNEQFF
TRBV5-1	TRBJ1-4	.	.	TGCGCCAGCAGCTTGTCAAGCGTAAGGTCCAATGAAAAACTGTTTTTT	CASSLSSVRSNEKLFF
TRBV5-5	TRBJ2-3	many	.	TGTGCCAGCAGCTTCGATCCGGTCACAGATACGCAGTATTTT	CASSFDPVTDTQYF
TRBV20-1	TRBJ2-1	few	TRBD2	TGCAGTGCTGGAGGACTAGCGGACAATGAGCAGTTCTTC	CSAGGLADNEQFF
TRBV20-1	TRBJ2-7	.	.	TGCAGTGCTAGCCCCCTCCTAGCTACGGTCTACGACGAGCAGTACTTC	CSASPLLATVYDEQYF
TRBV4-2	TRBJ2-1	few	.	TGTGCCAGCAGCCAAGATTGGTGGAGGGGGGGCAATGAGCAGTTCTTC	CASSQDWWRGGNEQFF
TRBV5-1	TRBJ1-1	few	.	TGCGCCGCCGCGGCCGGAGGAACTGAAGCTTTCTTT	CAAAAGGTEAFF
TRBV18	TRBJ2-2	.	.	TGTGCCAGCTCACCACCGTTGGACACCGGGGAGCTGTTTTTT	CASSPPLDTGELFF